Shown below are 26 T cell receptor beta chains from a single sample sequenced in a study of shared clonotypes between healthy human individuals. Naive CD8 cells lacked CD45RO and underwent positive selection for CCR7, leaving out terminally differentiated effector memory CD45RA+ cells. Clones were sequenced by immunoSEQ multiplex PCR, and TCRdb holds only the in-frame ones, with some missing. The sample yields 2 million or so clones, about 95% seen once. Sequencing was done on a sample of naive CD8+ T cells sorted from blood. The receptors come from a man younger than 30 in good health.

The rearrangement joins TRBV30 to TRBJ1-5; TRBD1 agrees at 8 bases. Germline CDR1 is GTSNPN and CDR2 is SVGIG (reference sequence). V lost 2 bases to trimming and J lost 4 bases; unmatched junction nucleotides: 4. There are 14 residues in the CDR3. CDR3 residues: CAWSSRQGNQPQHF. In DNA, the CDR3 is TGTGCCTGGAGTTCCCGACAGGGGAATCAGCCCCAGCATTTT. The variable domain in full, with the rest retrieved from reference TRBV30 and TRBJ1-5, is SQTIHQWPATLVQPVGSPLSLECTVEGTSNPNLYWYRQAAGRGLQLLFYSVGIGQISSEVPQNLSASRPQDRQFILSSKKLLLSDSGFYLCAWSSRQGNQPQHFGDGTRLSIL.

The CDR3 loop is CASSLSQYNEQFF. The CDR3 DNA reads TGTGCCAGCAGCTTGAGCCAGTACAATGAGCAGTTCTTC. This chain uses TRBV5-5 with TRBJ2-1; D remains ambiguous. The CDR3 sequence is 13 residues long. V lost 1 base, J lost 4 bases, and 6 bases lay in between. CDR1 and CDR2 from the germline V gene are SGHKS and YYEKEE (reference sequence).

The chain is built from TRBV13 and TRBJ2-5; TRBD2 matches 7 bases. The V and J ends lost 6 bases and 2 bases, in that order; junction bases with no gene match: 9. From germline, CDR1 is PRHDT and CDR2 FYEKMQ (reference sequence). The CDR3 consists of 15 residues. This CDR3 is CASRTRVAGQETQYF. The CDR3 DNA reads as TGTGCCAGCAGAACCCGAGTAGCGGGTCAAGAGACCCAGTACTTC.

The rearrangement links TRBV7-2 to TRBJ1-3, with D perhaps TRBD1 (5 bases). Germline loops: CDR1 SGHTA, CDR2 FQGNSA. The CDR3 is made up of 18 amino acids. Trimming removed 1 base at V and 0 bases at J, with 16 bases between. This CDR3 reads CASSLVSVLTDSGNTIYF. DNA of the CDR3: TGTGCCAGCAGCTTAGTGTCGGTTTTGACAGACTCTGGAAACACCATATATTTT.

This CDR3 is CASAPGLGNQPQHF. The CDR3 bases are TGTGCCAGCGCTCCAGGGCTAGGGAATCAGCCCCAGCATTTT. The chain combines TRBV28 with TRBJ1-5; tentative D call: TRBD1 (5 bases). Germline loops: CDR1 MDHEN, CDR2 SYDVKM. The CDR3 has 14 residues. The ends were cut back, 8 bases at V and 4 bases at J, with 15 bases in the middle.

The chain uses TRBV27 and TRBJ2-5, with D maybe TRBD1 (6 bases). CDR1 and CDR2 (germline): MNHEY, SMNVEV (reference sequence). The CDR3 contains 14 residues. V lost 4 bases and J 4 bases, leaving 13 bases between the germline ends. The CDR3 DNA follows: TGTGCCAGCAGTTGGACACAGGGTGGAGAGACCCAGTACTTC. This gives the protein CASSWTQGGETQYF.

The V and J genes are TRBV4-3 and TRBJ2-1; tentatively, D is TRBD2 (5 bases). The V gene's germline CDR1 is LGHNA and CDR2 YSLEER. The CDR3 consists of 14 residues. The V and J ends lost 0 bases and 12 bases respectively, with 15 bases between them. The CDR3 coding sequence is TGCGCCAGCAGCCAAGATTCGGGGAGCGTGGTGCAGTTCTTC. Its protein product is CASSQDSGSVVQFF.

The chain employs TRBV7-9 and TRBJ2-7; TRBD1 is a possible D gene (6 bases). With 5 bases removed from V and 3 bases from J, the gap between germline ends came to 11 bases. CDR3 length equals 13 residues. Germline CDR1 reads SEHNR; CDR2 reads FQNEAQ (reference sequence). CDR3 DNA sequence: TGTGCCAGCAGCGCCCCGGACAGCTACGAGCAGTACTTC. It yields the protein CASSAPDSYEQYF.

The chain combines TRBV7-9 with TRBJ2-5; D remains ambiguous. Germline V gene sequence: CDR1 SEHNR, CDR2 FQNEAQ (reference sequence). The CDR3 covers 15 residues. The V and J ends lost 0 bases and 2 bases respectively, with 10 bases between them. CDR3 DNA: TGTGCCAGCAGCTTAGCGAATAGATATCAAGAGACCCAGTACTTC. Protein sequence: CASSLANRYQETQYF. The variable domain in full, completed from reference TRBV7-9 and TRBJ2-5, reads DTGVSQNPRHKITKRGQNVTFRCDPISEHNRLYWYRQTLGQGPEFLTYFQNEAQLEKSRLLSDRFSAERPKGSFSTLEIQRTEQGDSAMYLCASSLANRYQETQYFGPGTRLLVL.

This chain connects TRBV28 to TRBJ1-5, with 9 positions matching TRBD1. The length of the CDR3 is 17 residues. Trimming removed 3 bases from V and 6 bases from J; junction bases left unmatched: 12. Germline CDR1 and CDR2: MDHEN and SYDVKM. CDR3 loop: CASSFPQDRGSLQPQHF. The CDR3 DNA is TGTGCCAGCAGTTTCCCCCAGGACAGGGGATCCCTTCAGCCCCAGCATTTT.

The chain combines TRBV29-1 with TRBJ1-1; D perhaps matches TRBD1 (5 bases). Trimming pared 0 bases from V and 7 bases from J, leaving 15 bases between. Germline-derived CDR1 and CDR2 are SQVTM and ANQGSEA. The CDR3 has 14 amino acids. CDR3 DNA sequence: TGCAGCGTTGAAGATCTTCGGGGGTTAGGTGAAGCTTTCTTT. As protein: CSVEDLRGLGEAFF.

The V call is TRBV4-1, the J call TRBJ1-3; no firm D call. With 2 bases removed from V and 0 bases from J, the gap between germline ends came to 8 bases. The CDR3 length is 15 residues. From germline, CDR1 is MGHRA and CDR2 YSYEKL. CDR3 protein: CASSQTPVSGNTIYF. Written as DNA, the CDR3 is TGCGCCAGCAGCCAAACCCCGGTCTCTGGAAACACCATATATTTT.

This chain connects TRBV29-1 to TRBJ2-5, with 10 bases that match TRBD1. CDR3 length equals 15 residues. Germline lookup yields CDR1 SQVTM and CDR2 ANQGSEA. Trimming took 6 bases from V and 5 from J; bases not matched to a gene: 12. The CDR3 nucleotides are TGCAGCGTAGATTCTGGGACAGGGGTGGCCGAGACCCAGTACTTC. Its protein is CSVDSGTGVAETQYF. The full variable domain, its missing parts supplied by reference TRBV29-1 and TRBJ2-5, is SAVISQKPSRDICQRGTSLTIQCQVDSQVTMMFWYRQQPGQSLTLIATANQGSEATYESGFVIDKFPISRPNLTFSTLTVSNMSPEDSSIYLCSVDSGTGVAETQYFGPGTRLLVL.

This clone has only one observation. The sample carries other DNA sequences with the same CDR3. CDR3 bases: TGTGCCAGCAGTCCCTCAACTGAAGCTTTCTTT. This translates into CASSPSTEAFF. The V and J genes are TRBV28 and TRBJ1-1; no clear D. The V and J ends lost 5 bases and 5 bases respectively, with 6 bases between them. Germline CDR1 and CDR2: MDHEN and SYDVKM. The CDR3 is 11 amino acids.

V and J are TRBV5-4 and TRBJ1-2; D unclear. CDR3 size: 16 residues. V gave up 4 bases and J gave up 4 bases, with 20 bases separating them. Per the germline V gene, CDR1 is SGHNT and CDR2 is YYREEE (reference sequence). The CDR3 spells CASSPPPLQLSYGYTF. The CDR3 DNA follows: TGTGCCAGCAGCCCCCCGCCCCTCCAGCTCTCCTATGGCTACACCTTC.

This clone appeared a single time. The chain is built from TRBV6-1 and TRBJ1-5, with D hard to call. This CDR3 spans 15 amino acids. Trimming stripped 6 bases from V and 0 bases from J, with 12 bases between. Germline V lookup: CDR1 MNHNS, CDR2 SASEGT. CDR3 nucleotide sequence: TGTGCCAGCAGAGAACAGACGAATAGCAATCAGCCCCAGCATTTT. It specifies CASREQTNSNQPQHF.

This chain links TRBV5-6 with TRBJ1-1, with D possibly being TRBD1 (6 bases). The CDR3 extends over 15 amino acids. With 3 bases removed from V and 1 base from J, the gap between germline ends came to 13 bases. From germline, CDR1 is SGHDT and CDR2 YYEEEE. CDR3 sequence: CASSYPPGENTEAFF. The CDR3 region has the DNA TGTGCCAGCAGCTACCCGCCAGGGGAGAACACTGAAGCTTTCTTT.

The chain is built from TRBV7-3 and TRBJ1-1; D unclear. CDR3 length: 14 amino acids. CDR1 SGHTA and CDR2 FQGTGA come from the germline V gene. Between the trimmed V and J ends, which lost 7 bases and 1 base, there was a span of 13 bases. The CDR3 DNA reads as TGTGCCAGCATTCTTAGGTCTCAGAACACTGAAGCTTTCTTT. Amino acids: CASILRSQNTEAFF.

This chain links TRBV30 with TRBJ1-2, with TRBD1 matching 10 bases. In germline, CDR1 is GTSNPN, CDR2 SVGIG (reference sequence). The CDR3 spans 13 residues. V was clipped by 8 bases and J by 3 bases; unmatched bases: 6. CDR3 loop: CAGTDRGDYGYTF. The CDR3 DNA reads TGTGCCGGTACGGACAGGGGGGACTATGGCTACACCTTC. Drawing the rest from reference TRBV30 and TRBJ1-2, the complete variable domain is SQTIHQWPATLVQPVGSPLSLECTVEGTSNPNLYWYRQAAGRGLQLLFYSVGIGQISSEVPQNLSASRPQDRQFILSSKKLLLSDSGFYLCAGTDRGDYGYTFGSGTRLTVV.

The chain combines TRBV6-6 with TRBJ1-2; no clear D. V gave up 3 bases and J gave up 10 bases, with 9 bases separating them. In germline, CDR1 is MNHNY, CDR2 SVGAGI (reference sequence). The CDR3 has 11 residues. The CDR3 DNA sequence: TGTGCCAGCAGTTATCCGGATGACTACACCTTC. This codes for CASSYPDDYTF.

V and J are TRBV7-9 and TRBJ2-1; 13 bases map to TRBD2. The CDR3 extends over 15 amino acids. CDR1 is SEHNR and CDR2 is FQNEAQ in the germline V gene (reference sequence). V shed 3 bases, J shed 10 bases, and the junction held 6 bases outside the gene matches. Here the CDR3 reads CASSLELAGGKEQFF. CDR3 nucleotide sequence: TGTGCCAGCAGCTTGGAACTAGCGGGGGGGAAAGAGCAGTTCTTC.

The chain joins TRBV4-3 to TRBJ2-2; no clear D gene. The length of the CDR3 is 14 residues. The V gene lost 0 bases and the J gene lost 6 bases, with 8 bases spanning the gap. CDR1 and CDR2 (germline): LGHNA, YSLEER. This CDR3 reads CASSQDLNPGELFF. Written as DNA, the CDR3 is TGCGCCAGCAGCCAAGATCTAAACCCCGGGGAGCTGTTTTTT.

CDR3 DNA: TGCGCCAGCAGCCATACTACAGGGATAGAGGAGACCCAGTACTTC. Translating gives CASSHTTGIEETQYF. V is TRBV4-3 and J is TRBJ2-5; a possible D gene is TRBD1 (6 bases). This CDR3 spans 15 amino acids. Germline V gene data show CDR1 as LGHNA and CDR2 as YSLEER. The ends were cut back, 3 bases at V and 5 bases at J, with 16 bases in the middle.

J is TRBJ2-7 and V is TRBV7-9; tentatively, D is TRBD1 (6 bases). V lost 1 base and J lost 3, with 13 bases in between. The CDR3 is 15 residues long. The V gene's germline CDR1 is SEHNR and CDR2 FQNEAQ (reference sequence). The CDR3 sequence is CASSLEQGALYEQYF. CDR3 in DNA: TGTGCCAGCAGCTTAGAACAGGGAGCCCTCTACGAGCAGTACTTC. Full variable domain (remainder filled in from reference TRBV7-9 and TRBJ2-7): DTGVSQNPRHKITKRGQNVTFRCDPISEHNRLYWYRQTLGQGPEFLTYFQNEAQLEKSRLLSDRFSAERPKGSFSTLEIQRTEQGDSAMYLCASSLEQGALYEQYFGPGTRLTVT.

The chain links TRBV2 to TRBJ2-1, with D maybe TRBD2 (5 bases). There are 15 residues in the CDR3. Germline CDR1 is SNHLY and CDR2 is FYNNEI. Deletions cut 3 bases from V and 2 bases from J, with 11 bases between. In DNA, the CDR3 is TGTGCCAGCAGTGAGAGAGGGATCCCCTACAATGAGCAGTTCTTC. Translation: CASSERGIPYNEQFF. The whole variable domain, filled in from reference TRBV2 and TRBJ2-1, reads EPEVTQTPSHQVTQMGQEVILRCVPISNHLYFYWYRQILGQKVEFLVSFYNNEISEKSEIFDDQFSVERPDGSNFTLKIRSTKLEDSAMYFCASSERGIPYNEQFFGPGTRLTVL.

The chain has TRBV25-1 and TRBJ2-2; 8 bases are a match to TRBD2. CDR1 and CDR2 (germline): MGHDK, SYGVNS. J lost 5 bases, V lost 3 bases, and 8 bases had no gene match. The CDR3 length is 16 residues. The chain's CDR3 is CASSEGSAGETGELFF. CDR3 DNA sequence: TGTGCCAGCAGTGAGGGGTCAGCGGGGGAGACCGGGGAGCTGTTTTTT.